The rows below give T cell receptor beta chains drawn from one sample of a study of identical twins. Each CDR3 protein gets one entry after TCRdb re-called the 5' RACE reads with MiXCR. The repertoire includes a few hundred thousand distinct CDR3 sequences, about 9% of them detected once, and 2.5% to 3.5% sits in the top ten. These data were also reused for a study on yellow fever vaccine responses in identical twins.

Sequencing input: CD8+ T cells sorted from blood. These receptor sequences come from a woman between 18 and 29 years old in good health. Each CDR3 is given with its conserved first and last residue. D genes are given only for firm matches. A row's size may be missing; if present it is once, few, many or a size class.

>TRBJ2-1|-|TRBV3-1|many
CASSQEIWIEQFF
TGTGCCAGCAGCCAAGAGATATGGATTGAGCAGTTCTTC
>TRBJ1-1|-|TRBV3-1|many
CASADGVEAFF
TGTGCCAGCGCTGATGGGGTCGAAGCTTTCTTT
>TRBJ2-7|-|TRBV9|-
CASSPIEQYF
TGTGCCAGCAGTCCCATCGAGCAGTACTTC
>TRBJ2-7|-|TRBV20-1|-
CSPQPRSAYEQYF
TGCAGTCCTCAACCGCGGTCAGCCTACGAGCAGTACTTC
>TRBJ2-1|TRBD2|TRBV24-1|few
CATSDFFGGYNEQFF
TGTGCCACCAGTGATTTCTTCGGGGGGTACAATGAGCAGTTCTTC
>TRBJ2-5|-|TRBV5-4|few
CASSWDSRGQYF
TGTGCCAGCAGCTGGGACAGTCGGGGGCAGTACTTC
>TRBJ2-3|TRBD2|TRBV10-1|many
CASSSAGDADTQYF
TGCGCCAGCAGTTCGGCGGGAGACGCAGATACGCAGTATTTT
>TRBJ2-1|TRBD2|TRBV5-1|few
CASSVLAGGYEQFF
TGCGCCAGCAGCGTCTTAGCGGGAGGGTATGAGCAGTTCTTC
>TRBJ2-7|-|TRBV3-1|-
CASSQVSQIHEQYF
TGTGCCAGCAGCCAAGTTTCACAGATCCACGAGCAGTACTTC
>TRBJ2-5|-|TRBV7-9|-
CASSPAQETQYF
TGTGCCAGCAGCCCCGCCCAAGAGACCCAGTACTTC
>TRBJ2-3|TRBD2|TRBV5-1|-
CASSPYTSGSSTDTQYF
TGCGCCAGCAGCCCTTATACTAGCGGATCTAGCACAGATACGCAGTATTTT
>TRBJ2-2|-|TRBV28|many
CASSLDGGPVTGELFF
TGTGCCAGCAGTTTAGACGGTGGACCCGTCACCGGGGAGCTGTTTTTT
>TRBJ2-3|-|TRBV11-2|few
CASSPGVSRSTDTQYF
TGTGCCAGCAGCCCTGGGGTGTCAAGATCCACAGATACGCAGTATTTT
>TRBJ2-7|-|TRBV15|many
CATSRAGLSSYEQYF
TGTGCCACCAGCAGAGCTGGGCTGAGCTCCTACGAGCAGTACTTC
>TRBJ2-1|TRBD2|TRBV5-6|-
CASSYPSGLAGDEQFF
TGTGCCAGCAGCTACCCTTCGGGACTAGCGGGAGACGAGCAGTTCTTC
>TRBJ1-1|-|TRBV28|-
CASSLFRASMNTEAFF
TGTGCCAGCAGTTTGTTTAGGGCTAGCATGAACACTGAAGCTTTCTTT
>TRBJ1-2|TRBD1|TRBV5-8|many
CASSYGTGNYGYTF
TGTGCCAGCAGCTACGGGACAGGGAACTATGGCTACACCTTC
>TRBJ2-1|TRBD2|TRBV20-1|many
CSAYWTSANNEQFF
TGCAGTGCTTATTGGACTAGCGCAAACAATGAGCAGTTCTTC
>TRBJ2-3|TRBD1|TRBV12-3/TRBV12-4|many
CASSSSGTGGTDTQYF
TGTGCCAGCAGTTCGTCCGGGACAGGGGGCACAGATACGCAGTATTTT
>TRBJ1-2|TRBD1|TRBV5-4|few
CASSLEPGQGMGYGYTF
TGTGCCAGCAGCTTGGAACCGGGACAGGGGATGGGCTATGGCTACACCTTC
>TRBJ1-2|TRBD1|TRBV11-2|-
CASSLDGTAYGYTF
TGTGCCAGCAGCTTAGATGGGACAGCATATGGCTACACCTTC
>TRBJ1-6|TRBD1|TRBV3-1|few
CASSQEPGGYSPLHF
TGTGCCAGCAGCCAAGAGCCAGGGGGCTATTCACCCCTCCACTTT
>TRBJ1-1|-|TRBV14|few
CASSQTQTGWTEAFF
TGTGCCAGCAGCCAAACACAGACAGGATGGACTGAAGCTTTCTTT
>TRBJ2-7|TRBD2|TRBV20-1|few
CSARDWWGGNSYEQYF
TGCAGTGCTAGAGATTGGTGGGGGGGGAACTCCTACGAGCAGTACTTC
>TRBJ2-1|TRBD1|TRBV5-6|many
CASSLLPGGLNEQFF
TGTGCCAGCAGCTTGCTGCCAGGGGGTCTCAATGAGCAGTTCTTC
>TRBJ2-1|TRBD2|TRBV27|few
CASSHPAGEGEQFF
TGTGCCAGCAGCCATCCGGCGGGGGAGGGTGAGCAGTTCTTC
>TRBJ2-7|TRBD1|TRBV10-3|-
CAISESTGVYEQYF
TGTGCCATCAGTGAGTCGACAGGGGTCTACGAGCAGTACTTC
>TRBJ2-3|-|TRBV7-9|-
CASRTLGDPSTDTQYF
TGTGCCAGCAGGACCCTAGGAGACCCTAGCACAGATACGCAGTATTTT
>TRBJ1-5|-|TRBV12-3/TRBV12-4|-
CASSLGPQGYQPQHF
TGTGCCAGCAGTTTAGGACCTCAGGGCTATCAGCCCCAGCATTTT
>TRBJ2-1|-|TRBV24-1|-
CATSDFRQGDYNEQFF
TGTGCCACCAGTGATTTCCGACAAGGTGACTACAATGAGCAGTTCTTC
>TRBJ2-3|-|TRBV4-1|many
CASSHRDKVTDTQYF
TGCGCCAGCAGCCACAGGGATAAGGTCACAGATACGCAGTATTTT
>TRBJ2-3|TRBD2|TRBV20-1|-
CSARKLAGGMDTQYF
TGCAGTGCTCGAAAACTAGCGGGGGGAATGGATACGCAGTATTTT
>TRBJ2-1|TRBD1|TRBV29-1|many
CSVTGGSYNEQFF
TGCAGCGTTACAGGGGGATCCTACAATGAGCAGTTCTTC
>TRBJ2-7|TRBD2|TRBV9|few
CASSSSGTDYDEQYF
TGTGCCAGCAGCTCAAGCGGGACCGATTACGACGAGCAGTACTTC
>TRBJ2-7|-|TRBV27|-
CASSLSPATYEQYF
TGTGCCAGCAGTTTATCTCCAGCCACCTACGAGCAGTACTTC
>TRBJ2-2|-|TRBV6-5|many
CASSYGVGTGELFF
TGTGCCAGCAGTTACGGGGTCGGGACCGGGGAGCTGTTTTTT
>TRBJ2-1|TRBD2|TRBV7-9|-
CASSQGASGRAGEQFF
TGTGCCAGCAGCCAAGGGGCTAGCGGGAGGGCCGGTGAGCAGTTCTTC
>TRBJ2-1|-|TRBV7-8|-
CASSPLSASYNEQFF
TGTGCCAGCAGCCCTTTATCCGCGTCCTACAATGAGCAGTTCTTC
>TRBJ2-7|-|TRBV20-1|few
CSARPINQGTVYEQYF
TGCAGTGCTAGACCTATCAACCAGGGGACGGTGTACGAGCAGTACTTC
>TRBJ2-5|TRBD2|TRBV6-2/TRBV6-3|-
CASSYSAGGLQETQYF
TGTGCCAGCAGTTACTCGGCGGGAGGGCTTCAAGAGACCCAGTACTTC
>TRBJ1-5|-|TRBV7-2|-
CASSFHVDSNQPQHF
TGTGCCAGCAGCTTTCATGTTGATAGCAATCAGCCCCAGCATTTT
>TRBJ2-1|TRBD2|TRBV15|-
CATSREGLAGEEQFF
TGTGCCACCAGCAGAGAGGGACTAGCGGGAGAAGAGCAGTTCTTC
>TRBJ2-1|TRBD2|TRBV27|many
CASMGGFNNEQFF
TGTGCCAGCATGGGGGGGTTCAACAATGAGCAGTTCTTC
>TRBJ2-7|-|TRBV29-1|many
CSVEGGRDLEQYF
TGCAGCGTTGAAGGCGGCAGGGACCTCGAGCAGTACTTC
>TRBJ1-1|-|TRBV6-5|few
CASSYTMDTEAFF
TGTGCCAGCAGTTACACGATGGACACTGAAGCTTTCTTT
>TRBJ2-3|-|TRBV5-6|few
CASSLGLSDQYF
TGTGCCAGCAGCTTGGGACTTAGCGATCAGTATTTT
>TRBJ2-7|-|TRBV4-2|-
CASSQAAGAYEQYF
TGTGCCAGCAGCCAAGCGGCCGGCGCCTACGAGCAGTACTTC
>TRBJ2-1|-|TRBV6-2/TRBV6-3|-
CASSYFLPSQTAYNEQFF
TGTGCCAGCAGTTACTTTCTCCCCTCCCAGACGGCCTACAATGAGCAGTTCTTC
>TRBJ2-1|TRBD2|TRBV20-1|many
CSARGDGTINEQFF
TGCAGTGCTAGAGGGGACGGGACTATCAATGAGCAGTTCTTC
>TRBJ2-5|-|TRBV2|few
CASSSPGSYQETQYF
TGTGCCAGCAGCAGCCCAGGGAGTTACCAAGAGACCCAGTACTTC
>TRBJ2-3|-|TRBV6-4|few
CASSDWAQDTQYF
TGTGCCAGCAGTGACTGGGCGCAAGATACGCAGTATTTT